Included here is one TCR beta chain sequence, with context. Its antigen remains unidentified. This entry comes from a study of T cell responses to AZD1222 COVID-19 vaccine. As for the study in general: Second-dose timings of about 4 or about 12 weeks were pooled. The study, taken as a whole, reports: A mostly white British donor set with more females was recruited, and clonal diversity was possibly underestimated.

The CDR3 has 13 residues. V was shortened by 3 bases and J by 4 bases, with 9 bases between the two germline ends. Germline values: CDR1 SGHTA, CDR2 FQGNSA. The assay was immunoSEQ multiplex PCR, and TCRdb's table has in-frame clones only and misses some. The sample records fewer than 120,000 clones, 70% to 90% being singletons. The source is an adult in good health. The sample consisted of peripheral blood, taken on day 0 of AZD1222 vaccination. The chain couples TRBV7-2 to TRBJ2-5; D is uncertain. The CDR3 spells CASSFTNAETQYF. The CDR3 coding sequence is TGTGCCAGCAGCTTTACTAACGCAGAGACCCAGTACTTC.